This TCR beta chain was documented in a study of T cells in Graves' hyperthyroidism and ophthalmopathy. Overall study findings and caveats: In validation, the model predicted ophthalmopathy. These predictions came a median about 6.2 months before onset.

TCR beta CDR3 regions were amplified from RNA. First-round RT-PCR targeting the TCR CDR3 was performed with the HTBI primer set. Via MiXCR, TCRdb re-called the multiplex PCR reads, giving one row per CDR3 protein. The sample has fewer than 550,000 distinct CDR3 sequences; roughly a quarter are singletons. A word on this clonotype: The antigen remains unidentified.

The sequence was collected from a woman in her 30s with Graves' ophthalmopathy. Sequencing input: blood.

In nucleotides, the CDR3 is TGTGCCAGTCAGGGGTCAAGTAACACTGAAGCTTTCTTT. Its translation: CASQGSSNTEAFF. The J gene is TRBJ1-1, the V gene TRBV11-3; tentative D call: TRBD1 (6 bases). Germline CDR1 and CDR2: SGHNT and YENEEA. The CDR3 has 13 amino acids. Deletions cut 9 bases from V and 2 bases from J, with 13 bases between.